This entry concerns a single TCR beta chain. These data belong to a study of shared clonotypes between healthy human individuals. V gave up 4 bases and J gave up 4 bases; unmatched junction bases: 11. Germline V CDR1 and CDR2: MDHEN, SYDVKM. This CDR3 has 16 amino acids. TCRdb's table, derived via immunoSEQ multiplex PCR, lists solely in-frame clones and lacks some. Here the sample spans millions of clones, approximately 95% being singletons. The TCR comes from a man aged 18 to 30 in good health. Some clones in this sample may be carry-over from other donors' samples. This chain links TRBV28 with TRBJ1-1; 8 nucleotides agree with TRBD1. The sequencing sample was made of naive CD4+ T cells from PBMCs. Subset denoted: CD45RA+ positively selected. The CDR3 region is CASSSPPGGYATEAFF. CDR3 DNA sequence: TGTGCCAGCAGTTCTCCCCCAGGGGGCTATGCCACTGAAGCTTTCTTT.